This T cell receptor beta chain was sequenced during a study of CD8+ T cells in alopecia areata. Germline CDR1 is MNHNS and CDR2 is SASEGT. This CDR3 contains 15 residues. The V and J ends lost 6 bases and 2 bases respectively, with 16 bases between them. cDNA prepared by RNA extraction and subsequent reverse transcription served as the template for sequencing. The repertoire was sequenced with immunoSEQ multiplex PCR; TCRdb's copy has only in-frame clones and lacks some. The sample comprises around 6,900 clones, about two thirds of which are singletons, and roughly 16% rests with the top ten. In its sample, this clone was seen a few times. Antigen: not known. The treatment denotes: oral pan-JAK inhibitor, 5-10 mg twice daily. Lesional scalp tissue (obtained by punch biopsy) and peripheral blood were collected from alopecia areata patients. Broader study findings: Many expanded lesional clones remained in scalp and blood on tofacitinib. Compared with mice, patients displayed less clear TCR sharing, possibly for HLA-related reasons. Affected lesional scalp, above all in alopecia totalis/universalis, was more clonal than normal scalp.

This TCR came from a human donor with alopecia areata. This chain links TRBV6-1 with TRBJ1-2; a weak D match, TRBD1 (5 bases). The sequencing here drew on skin, taken at week 4, from a patient treated with tofacitinib. The DNA of the CDR3 is TGTGCCAGCAGCCCCAATCTGGGGGGGAACTATGGCTACACCTTC. It specifies CASSPNLGGNYGYTF.